The clone carrying this TCR beta chain was detected ten times or more. What it binds is not known. These data originate in a study of T cell repertoires in cytomegalovirus infection. On the study more broadly: A matching HLA type, together with CMV infection, was signaled by public TCR beta signatures. Findings and limits, study-wide: In two of eight donors, the top clonotype was HLA-C-restricted CMV-specific. Based on cumulative public TCR beta family frequency, carriers of CMV plus the relevant HLA were identified.

The CDR3 is made up of 14 amino acids. The germline CDR1 and CDR2 sequences are SGHTA and FQGNSA. V dropped 8 bases and J dropped 4; count of bases not matched to a gene: 6. TCRdb used MiXCR to reprocess the reads, holding one entry per CDR3 protein. The repertoire holds about 240,000 distinct CDR3 sequences, with around an eighth as singletons. The receptor comes from a human donor in good health (CMV status not recorded). Some clones in this sample may be carry-over from other donors' samples. V gene TRBV7-2 combines with J gene TRBJ2-2, with TRBD1 identical over 8 bases. Sequencing was carried out using PBMCs. The CDR3 DNA is TGTGCCAGCCCGGCAGGGGGCTCCACCGGGGAGCTGTTTTTT. It codes for CASPAGGSTGELFF.